This entry concerns a single TCR beta chain. This clonotype has a count of ten or more. Its specific antigen is unknown. The record has no base qualities; no much larger clone is one base away. Looking up the germline V gene (reference sequence) yields CDR1 SGHNT and CDR2 YYREEE. At the junction V is shortened by 2 bases and J by 2 bases, with 16 bases in between. The cysteine opens and the phenylalanine closes a CDR3 of 16 amino acids. The DNA shown is the 48-base CDR3, in frame from base 1. The data derive from a study of T cells in Graves' hyperthyroidism and ophthalmopathy (dated by TCRdb to 2018 to 2020). In terms of the full investigation: Peripheral blood samples were taken at initial diagnosis, before any treatment was given. The 90 to 100 discovery patients were randomly divided into training and test sets at a 7:3 ratio. After blood sampling, hyperthyroidism patients were treated with methimazole at a starting dose of 30 mg daily, and ophthalmopathy patients were treated with high-dose intravenous methylprednisolone. A discovery cohort of about a hundred patients, 43 with Graves' ophthalmopathy and about 58 with stable Graves' hyperthyroidism, was used to find distinguishing TCR V-J signatures. An independent validation cohort of around 19 hyperthyroidism patients and about 16 patients who later progressed to ophthalmopathy tested prospective prediction of ophthalmopathy. Thyroid tissue and blood T-cell repertoires from about six Graves' hyperthyroidism patients were also compared in the study. TCR Vbeta CDR3 sequencing of 135 peripheral blood samples (43 ophthalmopathy, approximately 80 hyperthyroidism and roughly 17 progressor patients) is reported in the paper. Overall results and qualifications from the work: In cross-validation, a model built on a 13 V-J signature told ophthalmopathy apart from stable hyperthyroidism with approximately 90% sensitivity and roughly 83% specificity, and in testing the same model reached 80%/75%. During validation, the model predicted progression to ophthalmopathy a median of around 6 months ahead of onset, with around 71% sensitivity and around 72% specificity. No statistical method was used to fix the sample size in advance, and group allocation was not hidden from the investigators. Most expanded thyroid clonotypes (frequency above 0.001) were also detected in blood, suggesting blood repertoires may reflect thyroid immune responses.

The TCR beta CDR3 regions were amplified from the RNA transcripts. The first round of RT-PCR for the TCR CDR3 was performed with the HTBI primer set and the Qiagen OneStep RT-PCR kit. The libraries were constructed in a second round of multiplex PCR and then size-selected and purified. Sequencing of the libraries was done on an Illumina HiSeq2000 using paired-end 100 bp reads. The study's own analysis went as follows. SOAPnuke was used to process the raw data, with reads discarded if the reads contained adapters or uncalled bases, had a mean Phred below 15, or lacked an exact constant-primer or identifier match. High-quality paired reads were merged with COPE v1.2.5, and unique nucleotide sequences were defined as clonotypes. Clonotypes were aligned to IMGT TRBV, TRBD and TRBJ reference segments using MiTCR v1.1. The analysis included only V-J combinations with a frequency above 0.0001, which together covered 99% to 99.2% of the repertoires. The TCS score was defined as F50 (clonal expansion) divided by E x V (chaos), with BLOSUM62-based TCRdist calculated between CDR3 peptides within each V-J. Welch's t-statistics and random forest reduced 500 to 650 V-J features to 10 to 15, which were used in a naive Bayes classifier (R e1071). TCRdb trimmed the raw reads at Q25, called clones with MiXCR and kept productive beta chains. Each entry merges the rows of one CDR3 protein and shows their most common DNA and genes. None of the V and J calls come from the authors' own analysis; TCRdb made them. For this sample the table gives about 280,000 distinct CDR3 sequences, of which 25% to 30% were detected only once. The ten biggest clones cover about a quarter of the sample.

Hyperthyroidism patients were newly diagnosed, with disease duration under 2 months, and aged 18 to 65 years. The study excluded patients with uncontrolled infections, other autoimmune diseases, pregnancy or lactation. Clinical symptoms, serum thyroxine and TRAb, thyroid ultrasound, and orbital computed tomography formed the basis for the diagnoses. Blood from progressor patients was drawn when they were first diagnosed with hyperthyroidism, before any ophthalmopathy symptoms appeared. PBMCs were separated from 7.5 to 10 ml of fresh peripheral blood using Ficoll-Paque density gradient centrifugation. Patients classed as progressors first received a Graves' hyperthyroidism diagnosis and then went on to develop ophthalmopathy during follow-up. Total RNA was extracted using Trizol reagent, and RNA quality was assessed on an Agilent 2100 Bioanalyzer.

The source is a man in his forties with Graves' hyperthyroidism that later progressed to Graves' ophthalmopathy. Sequenced input: blood. This chain is built from TRBV5-4 and TRBJ1-1; matching of 5 bases hints at TRBD1 as the D gene. The DNA is TGTGCCAGCAGCTTTGGCAGGGTTGGGCGAAACACTGAAGCTTTCTTT. This translates into CASSFGRVGRNTEAFF.